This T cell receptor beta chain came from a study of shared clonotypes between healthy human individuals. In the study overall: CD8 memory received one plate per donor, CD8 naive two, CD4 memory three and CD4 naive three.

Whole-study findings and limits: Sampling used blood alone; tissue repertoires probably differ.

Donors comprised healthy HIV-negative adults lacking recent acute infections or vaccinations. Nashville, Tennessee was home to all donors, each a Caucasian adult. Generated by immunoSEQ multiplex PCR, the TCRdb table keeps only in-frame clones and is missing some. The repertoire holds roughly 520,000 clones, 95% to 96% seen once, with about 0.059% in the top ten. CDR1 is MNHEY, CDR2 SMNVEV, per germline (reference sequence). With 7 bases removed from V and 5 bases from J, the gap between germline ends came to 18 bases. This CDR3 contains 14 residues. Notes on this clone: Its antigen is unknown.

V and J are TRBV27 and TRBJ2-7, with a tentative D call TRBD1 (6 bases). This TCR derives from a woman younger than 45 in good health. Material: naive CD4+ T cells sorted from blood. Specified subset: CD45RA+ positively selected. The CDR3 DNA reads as TGTGCCAGCACCAAAACGGCAGGGGACCACGAGCAGTACTTC. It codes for CASTKTAGDHEQYF.